Shown below are 21 T cell receptor beta chains from a single sample sequenced in a study of T cell repertoires in cytomegalovirus infection. TCRdb re-called the reads with MiXCR, one entry per CDR3 protein. This table holds approximately 490,000 distinct CDR3 sequences, about 10% found once. The sequenced sample was PBMCs. These receptors all stem from a human donor in good health (CMV status not recorded). Some clones in this sample may be carry-over from other donors' samples.

Worth noting for this clonotype: A much larger clone sits a single nucleotide away, making a read error possible. Lacking the conserved final phenylalanine or tryptophan, this CDR3 likely reflects a read error. The J gene is TRBJ1-2, the V gene TRBV28; D remains ambiguous. In germline, CDR1 is MDHEN, CDR2 SYDVKM. The CDR3 covers 15 residues. Trimming shortened V by 4 bases and J by 3 bases, and 15 bases separated the two germline ends. CDR3 amino acids: CASSSNYGADYGYTL. CDR3 coding DNA: TGTGCCAGCAGTTCCAATTACGGTGCGGACTATGGCTACACCCTC.

The chain joins TRBV28 to TRBJ2-7; perhaps TRBD1 as D (8 bases). This CDR3 is built from 15 residues. Trimming pared 5 bases from V and 0 bases from J, leaving 14 bases between. Looked up from germline, CDR1 is MDHEN and CDR2 is SYDVKM. Here the CDR3 reads CASSHTGGASYEQYF. The CDR3 DNA follows: TGTGCCAGCAGTCACACAGGGGGGGCCTCCTACGAGCAGTACTTC.

This clonotype has at least ten counts. J is TRBJ2-7 and V is TRBV7-2, with 14 bases lining up with TRBD2. The CDR3 runs 16 residues. Germline lookup yields CDR1 SGHTA and CDR2 FQGNSA. The trim removed 1 base at V and 3 bases at J, leaving 2 bases unmatched. The CDR3 DNA sequence: TGTGCCAGCAGCTTAGAAGGGACTAGCGGGAGCTACGAGCAGTACTTC. This translates into CASSLEGTSGSYEQYF. Filled out from reference TRBV7-2 and TRBJ2-7, the complete variable domain reads GAGVSQSPSNKVTEKGKDVELRCDPISGHTALYWYRQSLGQGLEFLIYFQGNSAPDKSGLPSDRFSAERTGGSVSTLTIQRTQQEDSAVYLCASSLEGTSGSYEQYFGPGTRLTVT.

This clonotype was seen ten or more times. The V gene is TRBV5-8, the J gene TRBJ2-1, with 8 bases matching TRBD1. This CDR3 comprises 19 residues. Germline V gene data show CDR1 as SGHTS and CDR2 as YDEGEE. Trimming at V came to 0 bases and at J to 3 bases, leaving 14 bases not matched to a gene. The CDR3 sequence: CASSLDRDRRNSNYNEQFF. DNA of the CDR3: TGTGCCAGCAGCTTGGACCGGGACAGGAGAAATTCGAACTACAATGAGCAGTTCTTC.

The gene calls are TRBV20-1 and TRBJ2-1, with TRBD2 matching 14 bases. Germline trimming cut 5 bases from V and 6 bases from J; bases unmatched to any gene: 6. Germline-derived CDR1 and CDR2 are DFQATT and SNEGSKA (reference sequence). The CDR3 contains 15 residues. In nucleotides, the CDR3 is TGCAGTGCTCCTCGACTAGCGGGAGGGGCCAATGAGCAGTTCTTC. This sequence encodes CSAPRLAGGANEQFF.

In this sample, this clonotype turned up many times. This chain connects TRBV28 to TRBJ1-1, with no clear D. The germline V gene has CDR1 MDHEN and CDR2 SYDVKM. This CDR3 has 17 residues. V lost 8 bases and J 0 bases, leaving 22 bases between the germline ends. CDR3 nucleotide sequence: TGTGCCAGCTTTTCTTTACCGGGTTCAACTATGAACACTGAAGCTTTCTTT. It codes for CASFSLPGSTMNTEAFF.

The V gene is TRBV16, the J gene TRBJ1-2; D perhaps matches TRBD1 (5 bases). V was pared by 3 bases and J by 3 bases, with 5 bases between. Germline V gives CDR1 KGHSY, CDR2 FQNENV. CDR3 length: 12 residues. The CDR3 here is CASSHRDYGYTF. CDR3 nucleotides: TGTGCCAGCAGCCACAGGGACTATGGCTACACCTTC.

This clonotype was counted many times. The genes are TRBV7-2 and TRBJ1-4; perhaps TRBD1 as D (6 bases). Per germline, CDR1 SGHTA and CDR2 FQGNSA. The CDR3 extends over 15 amino acids. V was shortened by 5 bases and J by 8 bases, with 18 bases between the two germline ends. CDR3 amino acids: CASSDSKKGGEKLFF. The DNA of the CDR3 is TGTGCCAGCAGCGATAGTAAAAAAGGGGGAGAAAAACTGTTTTTT.

This clonotype was counted many times. The chain employs TRBV7-8 and TRBJ2-7; 12 bases align to TRBD2. CDR3 length: 17 amino acids. V dropped 1 base and J dropped 2; count of bases not matched to a gene: 6. Germline CDR1 reads SGHVS; CDR2 reads FQNEAQ. The CDR3 DNA reads TGTGCCAGCAGCTTAGGATCGGGACTAGCGGGCGCCTACGAGCAGTACTTC. This gives the protein CASSLGSGLAGAYEQYF.

This clonotype occurred a few times. The chain has TRBV6-2 or TRBV6-3 and TRBJ2-7; D perhaps matches TRBD2 (5 bases). The V end was cut by 0 bases, the J end by 2 bases, with 17 bases between. The CDR3 has 17 amino acids. Germline CDR1 and CDR2: MNHEY and SVGEGT. CDR3 loop: CASSYSSSLSYAYEQYF. The CDR3 DNA follows: TGTGCCAGCAGTTACTCATCTAGCCTGAGTTATGCCTACGAGCAGTACTTC.

This clonotype was seen at least ten times. The rearrangement links TRBV7-2 to TRBJ1-5, with 9 bases aligning to TRBD1. Germline CDR1 SGHTA, CDR2 FQGNSA. Losses at the gene ends were 5 bases for V and 4 bases for J; bases not matched to a gene: 6. CDR3 length equals 15 residues. Here the CDR3 DNA reads TGTGCCAGCAGCGACGTACAGGGGGCAAATCAGCCCCAGCATTTT. It yields the protein CASSDVQGANQPQHF.

V usage is TRBV30 and J usage is TRBJ1-4, with 9 positions matching TRBD1. The CDR3 totals 15 residues. Trimming cost V 2 bases and J 6 bases; bases outside gene matches: 7. The V gene's germline CDR1 is GTSNPN and CDR2 SVGIG (reference sequence). The CDR3 DNA reads TGTGCCTGGAGTCCCCCGTGGACAGGGGATGAAAAACTGTTTTTT. Translated, it gives CAWSPPWTGDEKLFF.

Many counts were recorded for this clonotype. An end of the junction does not agree with germline; a read error may underlie this. The CDR3 DNA reads as TGTGCCAGCAGTATAGCGGGGGGCCAAGAGACCCAGTACTTC. Protein product: CASSIAGGQETQYF. The chain carries TRBV12-3 or TRBV12-4 and TRBJ2-5; 10 bases match TRBD2. The CDR3 is 14 amino acids.

This clonotype was counted only a few times. The genes are TRBV6-5 and TRBJ1-2; perhaps TRBD1 as D (6 bases). With 0 bases removed from V and 7 bases from J, the gap between germline ends came to 27 bases. Germline-derived CDR1 and CDR2 are MNHEY and SVGAGI. CDR3 length: 19 residues. The CDR3 DNA is TGTGCCAGCAGTTACTCGAGAGGGGGAGAATTTGGCCCTGAGGGTGGCTACACCTTC. This gives the protein CASSYSRGGEFGPEGGYTF.

This clonotype was picked up many times. The chain links TRBV11-2 to TRBJ1-1; 9 bases are shared with TRBD1. The CDR3 sequence is 15 residues long. CDR1 and CDR2 from the germline V gene are SGHAT and FQNNGV. The V and J ends lost 4 bases and 7 bases, in that order; junction bases with no gene match: 10. CDR3 residues: CASSSTGGRVGEAFF. CDR3 nucleotides: TGTGCCAGCAGCTCCACAGGGGGCAGGGTCGGTGAAGCTTTCTTT.

This clonotype has at least ten counts. The rearrangement joins TRBV19 to TRBJ2-2, with 13 bases aligning to TRBD2. Germline V gives CDR1 LNHDA, CDR2 SQIVND (reference sequence). Unmatched junction bases numbered 6, after V lost 2 bases and J lost 0 bases. The CDR3 totals 19 residues. CDR3 sequence (DNA): TGTGCCAGTAGTATACGGTGGGGACTAGCGGGATCGAACACCGGGGAGCTGTTTTTT. Protein product: CASSIRWGLAGSNTGELFF.

This clonotype was counted at least ten times. The chain couples TRBV5-1 to TRBJ2-2, with TRBD1 identical over 7 bases. The germline V gene encodes CDR1 SGHRS and CDR2 YFSETQ. Unmatched junction bases numbered 6, after V lost 2 bases and J lost 5 bases. This CDR3 contains 15 residues. DNA of the CDR3: TGCGCCAGCAGCTTACAGGGGCTTCGGACCGGGGAGCTGTTTTTT. Protein: CASSLQGLRTGELFF.

This clonotype was seen repeatedly, ten times or more. This sequence joins TRBV11-2 and TRBJ2-1; 10 bases match TRBD2. Germline CDR1 reads SGHAT; CDR2 reads FQNNGV. This CDR3 contains 17 residues. V shed 4 bases, J shed 0 bases, and the junction held 6 bases outside the gene matches. CDR3 sequence (DNA): TGTGCCAGCAGCTCGAGGGCTAGCGGGGGCTCCTACAATGAGCAGTTCTTC. Translating it yields CASSSRASGGSYNEQFF.

A few counts support this clonotype. The chain recombines TRBV5-8 with TRBJ2-1; no reliable D call. V lost 2 bases and J lost 4, with 10 bases in between. The CDR3 is 14 residues long. Germline CDR1 reads SGHTS; CDR2 reads YDEGEE. In DNA, the CDR3 is TGTGCCAGCAGCTTCGCCCAGAGTTACAATGAGCAGTTCTTC. It encodes CASSFAQSYNEQFF.

The V and J genes are TRBV28 and TRBJ2-7, with 10 bases aligning to TRBD1. This CDR3 contains 12 residues. Germline assignment: CDR1 MDHEN and CDR2 SYDVKM. CDR3 loop: CAAGTGEYEQYF. In DNA, the CDR3 is TGTGCTGCCGGGACAGGGGAGTACGAGCAGTACTTC.

This clonotype has ten or more counts. The J gene is TRBJ1-1, the V gene TRBV6-1; D gene uncertain. V gave up 10 bases and J gave up 3 bases, with 12 bases separating them. CDR1 is MNHNS, CDR2 SASEGT, per germline. CDR3 length: 12 residues. CDR3 DNA: TGTGCCACCTCGAGGGTGGACACTGAAGCTTTCTTT. Protein sequence: CATSRVDTEAFF.